This T cell receptor (beta chain) was obtained from a study of T cells in Graves' hyperthyroidism and ophthalmopathy. Findings and caveats of the study: Separating ophthalmopathy from stable hyperthyroidism was achieved by a 13 V-J model.

Authors of the study amplified TCR beta CDR3 regions from RNA transcripts. The HTBI primer set was used in a first-round RT-PCR of the TCR CDR3. Each CDR3 protein is one row after TCRdb ran MiXCR on the multiplex PCR reads. The sample records around 350,000 distinct CDR3 sequences, roughly 17% being singletons. This CDR3 has 17 amino acids. Germline V gene sequence: CDR1 SEHNR, CDR2 FQNEAQ (reference sequence). Uncontrolled infection, other autoimmune disease, pregnancy or lactation barred patients from enrollment. Drawn at first hyperthyroidism diagnosis, the blood sample preceded any ophthalmopathy symptoms. Comments on this clonotype: Its target is not known. At one end the junction does not follow the germline gene, possibly because of a read error.

V gene TRBV7-9 combines with J gene TRBJ1-4; 8 bases match TRBD1. Sequencing was carried out using blood. The origin of this receptor is a woman between 25 and 40 years old with Graves' hyperthyroidism that later progressed to Graves' ophthalmopathy. CDR3 sequence (DNA): TGTGCCAGCAGCTTAGCAGACAGGGGATGGTCTAATGAAAAACTGGTTTTT. This codes for CASSLADRGWSNEKLVF.